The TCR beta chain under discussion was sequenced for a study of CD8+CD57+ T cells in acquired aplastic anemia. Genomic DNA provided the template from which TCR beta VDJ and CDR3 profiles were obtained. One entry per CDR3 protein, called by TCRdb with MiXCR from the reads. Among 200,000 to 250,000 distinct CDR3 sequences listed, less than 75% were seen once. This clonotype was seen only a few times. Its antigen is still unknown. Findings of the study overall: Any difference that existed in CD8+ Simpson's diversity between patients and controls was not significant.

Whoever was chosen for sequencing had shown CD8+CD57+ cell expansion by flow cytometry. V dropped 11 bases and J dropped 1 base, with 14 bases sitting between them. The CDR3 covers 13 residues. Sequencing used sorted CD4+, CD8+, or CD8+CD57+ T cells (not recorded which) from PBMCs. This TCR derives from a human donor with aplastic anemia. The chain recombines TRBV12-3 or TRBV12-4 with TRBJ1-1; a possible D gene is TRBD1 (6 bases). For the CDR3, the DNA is TGTGCCGTGAGTGCAGGGGAGAACACTGAAGCTTTCTTT. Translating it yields CAVSAGENTEAFF.